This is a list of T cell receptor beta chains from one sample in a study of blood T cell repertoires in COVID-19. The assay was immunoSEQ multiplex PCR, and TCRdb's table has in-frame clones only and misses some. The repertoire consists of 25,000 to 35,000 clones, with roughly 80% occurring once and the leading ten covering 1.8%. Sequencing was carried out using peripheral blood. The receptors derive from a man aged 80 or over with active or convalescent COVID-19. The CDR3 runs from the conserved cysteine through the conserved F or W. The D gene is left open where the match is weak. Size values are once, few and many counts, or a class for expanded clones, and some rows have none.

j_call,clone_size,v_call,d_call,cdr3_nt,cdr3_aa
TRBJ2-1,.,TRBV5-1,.,TGCGCCAGCAGGGAGTACAATGAGCAGTTCTTC,CASREYNEQFF
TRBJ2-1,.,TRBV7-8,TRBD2,TGTGCCAGCAGCCGTCGGCGCGGGAGCTCCTACAATGAGCAGTTCTTC,CASSRRRGSSYNEQFF
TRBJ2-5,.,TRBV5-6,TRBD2,TGTGCCAGCAGCTTGAGCGGGAGTGAGACCCAGTACTTC,CASSLSGSETQYF
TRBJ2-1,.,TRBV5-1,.,TGCGCCAGCAGCCCGGGGAGCTCTGGCGCCGGTGAGCAGTTCTTC,CASSPGSSGAGEQFF
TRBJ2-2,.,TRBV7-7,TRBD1,TGTGCTAGCAATGACAGGGTTACCGGGGAGCTGTTTTTT,CASNDRVTGELFF
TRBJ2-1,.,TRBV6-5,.,TGTGCCAGCACCCCCTTGAGGACACCCACAGGGGAGCAGTTCTTC,CASTPLRTPTGEQFF
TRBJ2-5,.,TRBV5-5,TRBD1,TGTGCCAGCAGTCATGCCGGGACAGGCGGGATGGAGACCCAGTACTTC,CASSHAGTGGMETQYF
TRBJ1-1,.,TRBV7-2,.,TGTGCCAGCAGGCCTATTTGGGGGGGCACTGAAGCTTTCTTT,CASRPIWGGTEAFF
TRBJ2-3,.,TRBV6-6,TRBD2,TGTGCCAGCAACCTAAGGACTAGCGGGGGGGAAGATACGCAGTATTTT,CASNLRTSGGEDTQYF
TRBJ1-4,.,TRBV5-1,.,TGCGCCAGCAGCTTCCCGGGACAACAAAAACTGTTTTTT,CASSFPGQQKLFF
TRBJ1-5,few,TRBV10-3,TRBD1,TGTGCCATCAGCGAGGGGGCCAATAGCAATCAGCCCCAGCATTTT,CAISEGANSNQPQHF
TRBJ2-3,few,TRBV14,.,TGTGCCAGCAGCCAAGATGCGCCTTTTCGTGGCACAGATACGCAGTATTTT,CASSQDAPFRGTDTQYF
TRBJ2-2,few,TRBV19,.,TGTGCCAGTAGTATGGTAAGGGGCTGGCCCAACACCGGGGAGCTGTTTTTT,CASSMVRGWPNTGELFF
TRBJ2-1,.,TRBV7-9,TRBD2,TGTGCCAGCAGTTTAAATAGCGGGAGGGCCGATGAGCAGTTCTTC,CASSLNSGRADEQFF
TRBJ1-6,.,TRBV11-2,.,TGTGCCAGCAGGGAGGGACCTGATTTGTCCTATAATTCACCCCTCCACTTT,CASREGPDLSYNSPLHF
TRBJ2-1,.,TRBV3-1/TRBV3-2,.,TGTGCCAGCAGCCAAGCTAGGAGAAATGAGCAGTTCTTC,CASSQARRNEQFF
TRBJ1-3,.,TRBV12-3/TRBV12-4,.,TGTGCCAGCACCCCGGGTGGAAACACCATATATTTT,CASTPGGNTIYF
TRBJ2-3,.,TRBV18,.,TGTGCCAGCTCACCACCGAGCAGCACAGATACGCAGTATTTT,CASSPPSSTDTQYF
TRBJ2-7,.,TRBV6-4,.,TGTGCCAGCCTATCCGAGCAGTACTTC,CASLSEQYF
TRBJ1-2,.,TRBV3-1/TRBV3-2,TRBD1,TGTGCCAGCAGCCAAGAGGGGACAGGGGCTTATGGCTACACCTTC,CASSQEGTGAYGYTF
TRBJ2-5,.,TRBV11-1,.,TGTGCCAGCAGCTCTAAGAGACAGTACCAAGAGACCCAGTACTTC,CASSSKRQYQETQYF
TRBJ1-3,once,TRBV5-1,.,TGCGCCAGCAGCTTGGGTAACAGCTCTGGAAACACCATATATTTT,CASSLGNSSGNTIYF
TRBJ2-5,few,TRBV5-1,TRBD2,TGCGCCAGCAGCTTATCCGGGACTAAAAAAGTAGTACCCGAGACCCAGTACTTC,CASSLSGTKKVVPETQYF
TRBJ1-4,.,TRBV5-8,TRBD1,TGTGCCAGCTCCGGGACAGGGACGACTAATGAAAAACTGTTTTTT,CASSGTGTTNEKLFF
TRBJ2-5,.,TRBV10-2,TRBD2,TGCGCCAGCAGTACTAGCGGGGGGCGTGAGACCCAGTACTTC,CASSTSGGRETQYF
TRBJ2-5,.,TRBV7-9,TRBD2,TGTGCCAGCAGTTTAGCGGGAGTAAGAGAGACCCAGTACTTC,CASSLAGVRETQYF
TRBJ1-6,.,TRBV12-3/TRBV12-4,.,TGTGCCAGCAATTATCGGGGGTTGGGGGCCCTCCACTTT,CASNYRGLGALHF
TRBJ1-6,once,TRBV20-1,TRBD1,TGCAGTGCAAGTGATCAGGGGGCGAGTTCACCCCTCCACTTT,CSASDQGASSPLHF
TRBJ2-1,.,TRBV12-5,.,TGTGCTAGTGGTCACGAAAGGGGAATATTGTACAATGAGCAGTTCTTC,CASGHERGILYNEQFF
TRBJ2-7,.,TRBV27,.,TGTGCCAGCAGTTTAGAGGGACCAGGGGCATATGGTCCCGAGCAGTACTTC,CASSLEGPGAYGPEQYF
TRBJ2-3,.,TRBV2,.,TGTGCCAGCACAGGAGGGGGCCAGATGACAGATACGCAGTATTTT,CASTGGGQMTDTQYF
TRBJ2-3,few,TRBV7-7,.,TGTGCTAGCAGCCCAGGGTTCCCGAGCACAGATACGCAGTATTTT,CASSPGFPSTDTQYF
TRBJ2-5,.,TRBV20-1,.,TGCAGTGCTAGTATTAGAGAGACCCAGTACTTC,CSASIRETQYF